The 17 T cell receptor beta chains below were found in one sample sequenced in a study of CD8 T cells in ankylosing spondylitis. Overall study results and limits: A motif in TCR beta, a set of 8 or 9 highly homologous variants, appeared characteristic of ankylosing spondylitis blood.

These receptors have no identified antigens. MiXCR, run by TCRdb on the 5' RACE reads, gives a single entry per CDR3 protein. The sample lists hundreds of thousands of distinct CDR3 sequences; 17% were seen once. The specimen was blood, either unsorted or a sorted T cell fraction (not recorded which). These receptors all stem from a male donor with ankylosing spondylitis.

This clonotype has just a few counts. The V and J genes are TRBV4-3 and TRBJ2-1, with 11 bases fitting TRBD2. There are 17 residues in the CDR3. Germline CDR1 and CDR2: LGHNA and YSLEER. The J segment lost 6 bases and the V segment lost 0 bases, leaving 7 bases of the junction unmatched. This CDR3 is CASSQDLLAGGRNEQFF. DNA of the CDR3: TGCGCCAGCAGCCAAGATCTTTTAGCGGGAGGGCGCAATGAGCAGTTCTTC.

The V call is TRBV6-5, the J call TRBJ1-2, with D uncertain. Germline V gene data show CDR1 as MNHEY and CDR2 as SVGAGI. The V end lost 2 bases, the J end lost 7 bases, and 8 bases lay between the germline ends. The CDR3 covers 12 residues. Here the CDR3 reads CASSYVNGGYTF. The CDR3, as DNA: TGTGCCAGCAGTTACGTTAACGGTGGCTACACCTTC.

J is TRBJ2-3 and V is TRBV20-1; TRBD1 aligns across 8 bases. The trim removed 5 bases at V and 5 bases at J, leaving 12 bases unmatched. The V gene's germline CDR1 is DFQATT and CDR2 SNEGSKA (reference sequence). The length of the CDR3 is 15 residues. CDR3 bases: TGCAGTGCTCCCCGGACAGGGAGTGTGGAAGATACGCAGTATTTT. It encodes CSAPRTGSVEDTQYF.

The genes are TRBV29-1 and TRBJ2-5; 8 positions match TRBD1. The germline V gene has CDR1 SQVTM and CDR2 ANQGSEA. Trimming took 4 bases from V and 5 from J; bases not matched to a gene: 9. This CDR3 is 14 amino acids long. CDR3 amino acids: CSVGKLTGEETQYF. The CDR3 DNA sequence: TGCAGCGTTGGAAAGTTGACAGGGGAGGAGACCCAGTACTTC.

CDR3 DNA: TGTGCCAGCAGGGGTGGGGGACAGGTAACAGATACGCAGTATTTT. Translating gives CASRGGGQVTDTQYF. The V gene is TRBV2, the J gene TRBJ2-3; TRBD1 matches 8 bases. The CDR3 is 15 amino acids. Germline V gene lookup returns CDR1 SNHLY and CDR2 FYNNEI. Trimming cost V 6 bases and J 3 bases; bases outside gene matches: 8.

This chain links TRBV20-1 with TRBJ2-7, with a weak D call TRBD1 (6 bases). Germline assignment: CDR1 DFQATT and CDR2 SNEGSKA (reference sequence). V shed 4 bases and J shed 2 bases, with 12 bases lying between them. The CDR3 covers 13 residues. CDR3 sequence reads: CSAKTGIAYEQYF. In DNA, the CDR3 is TGCAGTGCTAAAACAGGGATAGCCTACGAGCAGTACTTC.

V usage is TRBV20-1 and J usage is TRBJ2-3, with 8 bases fitting TRBD2. The CDR3 runs to 16 residues. V dropped 2 bases and J dropped 3; count of bases not matched to a gene: 10. Germline values: CDR1 DFQATT, CDR2 SNEGSKA (reference sequence). The CDR3, as DNA: TGCAGTGCTAGACCCGTCAGCGGGAGTGGTACAGATACGCAGTATTTT. Residues: CSARPVSGSGTDTQYF.

This clonotype appeared a few times. This chain joins TRBV12-3 or TRBV12-4 and TRBJ1-1; the D gene is possibly TRBD1 (5 bases). V dropped 5 bases and J dropped 7 bases, with 14 bases sitting between them. The CDR3 totals 13 residues. This CDR3 is CASSPDTRGEAFF. DNA of the CDR3: TGTGCCAGCAGTCCGGACACGCGGGGTGAAGCTTTCTTT.

This sequence joins TRBV7-2 and TRBJ1-6; D may be TRBD1 (5 bases). The V end was cut by 11 bases, the J end by 7 bases, with 15 bases between. The CDR3 runs to 13 residues. Germline lookup yields CDR1 SGHTA and CDR2 FQGNSA. In DNA form, the CDR3 reads TGTGCCGGCTCCTCCGGGGGAAATTCACCCCTCCACTTT. It yields the protein CAGSSGGNSPLHF.

The rearrangement uses TRBV4-2 and TRBJ2-3; 14 bases are a match to TRBD2. This CDR3 has 16 residues. Germline loops: CDR1 LGHNA, CDR2 YNFKEQ. Trimming took 4 bases from V and 2 from J; bases not matched to a gene: 2. DNA for the CDR3: TGTGCCAGCAGCCCGACTAGCGGGGGGGCCACAGATACGCAGTATTTT. Translated, it gives CASSPTSGGATDTQYF.

The chain employs TRBV7-9 and TRBJ2-2, with D perhaps TRBD2 (5 bases). The CDR3 sequence is 15 residues long. V lost 3 bases and J 1 base, leaving 9 bases between the germline ends. The germline V gene encodes CDR1 SEHNR and CDR2 FQNEAQ (reference sequence). The CDR3 protein is CASSFLRENTGELFF. As DNA, the CDR3 is TGTGCCAGCAGCTTTCTACGGGAGAACACCGGGGAGCTGTTTTTT.

This clonotype was recorded a few times. Here the CDR3 reads CSATRQFGANQPQHF. The CDR3 DNA reads as TGCAGTGCCACTCGACAGTTTGGGGCCAATCAGCCCCAGCATTTT. The chain couples TRBV20-1 to TRBJ1-5; possible D gene TRBD1, 5 bases. The CDR3 sequence is 15 residues long. Germline CDR1 reads DFQATT; CDR2 reads SNEGSKA (reference sequence). V was clipped by 6 bases and J by 3 bases, with 18 bases between them.

This clonotype was detected once. The CDR3: CASGSAQDRAGNTIYF. The CDR3 nucleotides read TGTGCCAGCGGATCTGCCCAGGACAGAGCTGGAAACACCATATATTTT. This chain connects TRBV12-3 or TRBV12-4 to TRBJ1-3, with a weak D call TRBD1 (6 bases). The CDR3 sequence is 16 residues long. V lost 8 bases and J lost 2, with 19 bases in between.

This clonotype was counted a few times. The V call is TRBV29-1, the J call TRBJ1-3, with D possibly being TRBD1 (6 bases). The germline V and J ends were trimmed by 7 bases and 5 bases, with 15 bases remaining between them. There are 13 residues in the CDR3. Germline CDR1 is SQVTM and CDR2 is ANQGSEA. The CDR3 loop reads CSATGQERNTIYF. The CDR3 DNA reads TGCAGCGCTACGGGACAAGAACGAAACACCATATATTTT.

V is TRBV7-3 and J is TRBJ2-1; D is unresolved. CDR3 length equals 15 residues. The V end lost 5 bases, the J end lost 0 bases, and 11 bases lay between the germline ends. Germline CDR1 and CDR2: SGHTA and FQGTGA. The DNA of the CDR3 is TGTGCCAGCAGCATTACGAGAAGCTCCTACAATGAGCAGTTCTTC. Translation gives CASSITRSSYNEQFF.

This clonotype turned up a few times. This chain connects TRBV5-1 to TRBJ2-1, with D possibly called TRBD1 or TRBD2 (5 bases each). Trimming shortened V by 2 bases and J by 5 bases, and 11 bases separated the two germline ends. Germline CDR1 SGHRS, CDR2 YFSETQ. The CDR3 is 14 amino acids. CDR3 DNA: TGCGCCAGCAGCTTCGGGGTGGGGGACAATGAGCAGTTCTTC. Its translation is CASSFGVGDNEQFF.

The J gene is TRBJ2-1, the V gene TRBV11-1, with a tentative D call TRBD2 (6 bases). This CDR3 is 16 amino acids long. V was trimmed by 5 bases and J by 1 base, leaving 15 bases between them. Germline V gives CDR1 SGHAT, CDR2 FQDESV (reference sequence). The CDR3 DNA follows: TGTGCCAGCAGCAAACGGGACTTTAATTCCTACAATGAGCAGTTCTTC. Amino acid sequence: CASSKRDFNSYNEQFF.